A single sample gave rise to the 12 T cell receptor beta chains below, sequenced in a study of metastatic and nonmetastatic thyroid tumors. TCRdb re-called the PCR reads via MiXCR. The sample has around 34,000 clones, around 19% seen once. There were no patients who had received any treatment before thyroid surgery. The sequencing sample was made of blood. Source of these receptors: a female donor with papillary thyroid cancer or a benign thyroid nodule (not recorded which). Some clones in this sample may be carry-over from other donors' samples.

This clone was picked up a small number of times. The chain employs TRBV6-4 and TRBJ1-1; no reliable D call. The V gene's germline CDR1 is MRHNA and CDR2 SNTAGT. V lost 8 bases to trimming and J lost 0 bases, with 10 bases between them. The CDR3 runs 13 residues. The DNA of the CDR3 is TGTGCCAGCTCGCGAACTTTGAACACTGAAGCTTTCTTT. Its protein product is CASSRTLNTEAFF.

This clone was seen at least ten times. This sequence joins TRBV28 and TRBJ1-2; D remains unclear. CDR1 MDHEN and CDR2 SYDVKM come from the germline V gene. The CDR3 runs 14 residues. Trimming removed 5 bases at V and 3 bases at J, with 13 bases between. The chain's CDR3 is CASSRGSGDYGYTF. CDR3 bases: TGTGCCAGCAGTCGAGGTTCTGGGGACTATGGCTACACCTTC.

The genes are TRBV28 and TRBJ1-2; 9 nucleotides match TRBD1. CDR1 and CDR2 from the germline V gene are MDHEN and SYDVKM. This CDR3 is 15 amino acids long. The J segment lost 8 bases and the V segment lost 7 bases, leaving 14 bases of the junction unmatched. The CDR3 DNA reads as TGTGCCAGCATCCCGTCCGGGACAGGGTTTGGGGGCTACACCTTC. It specifies CASIPSGTGFGGYTF.

This clone was seen ten or more times. The chain couples TRBV3-1 to TRBJ2-7, with a possible D match to TRBD1 (6 bases). Germline CDR1 and CDR2: LGHDT and YNNKEL (reference sequence). The CDR3 runs to 14 residues. Trimming left V 8 bases short and J 0 bases short, with 14 bases between. DNA of the CDR3: TGTGCCAGCCTGGACAGTGAGAGCTCCTACGAGCAGTACTTC. It specifies CASLDSESSYEQYF.

This clone came up many times. This chain joins TRBV19 and TRBJ2-2; TRBD2 matches 9 bases. This CDR3 has 14 amino acids. The ends lost 6 bases at V and 4 bases at J; junction bases unmatched: 3. Germline V gene lookup returns CDR1 LNHDA and CDR2 SQIVND (reference sequence). CDR3: CASRGGRATGELFF. For the CDR3, the DNA is TGTGCCAGTAGGGGCGGGAGGGCCACCGGGGAGCTGTTTTTT. Looking up the rest from reference TRBV19 and TRBJ2-2 gives the full variable domain: DGGITQSPKYLFRKEGQNVTLSCEQNLNHDAMYWYRQDPGQGLRLIYYSQIVNDFQKGDIAEGYSVSREKKESFPLTVTSAQKNPTAFYLCASRGGRATGELFFGEGSRLTVL.

This clone was observed at least ten times. V and J are TRBV3-1 and TRBJ1-5; the match to TRBD1 covers 9 bases. V was clipped by 2 bases and J by 6 bases; unmatched bases: 5. Germline lookup yields CDR1 LGHDT and CDR2 YNNKEL (reference sequence). This CDR3 is built from 15 residues. The DNA for the CDR3 is TGTGCCAGCAGCCAAAGACAGGGGGTAGGTCAGCCCCAGCATTTT. Translation: CASSQRQGVGQPQHF.

The CDR3 nucleotides read TGTGCCAGCAGTTTCGGACTAGCGGGTGACTACGAGCAGTACTTC. It translates to CASSFGLAGDYEQYF. The chain combines TRBV6-1 with TRBJ2-7; the match to TRBD2 covers 11 bases. The length of the CDR3 is 15 residues. V gave up 5 bases and J gave up 3 bases; unmatched junction bases: 6. CDR1 and CDR2 from the germline V gene are MNHNS and SASEGT.

The V and J genes are TRBV29-1 and TRBJ2-7; D unclear. Trimming cost V 7 bases and J 7 bases, with 14 bases left between them. Germline assignment: CDR1 SQVTM and CDR2 ANQGSEA. The CDR3 is 11 amino acids. The CDR3 reads CSGKDQGEQYF. The CDR3 DNA reads TGCAGCGGGAAGGACCAAGGGGAGCAGTACTTC.

This clone showed up just a few times. The chain links TRBV6-1 to TRBJ2-7, with 11 bases matching TRBD2. Germline assignment: CDR1 MNHNS and CDR2 SASEGT. J was trimmed by 3 bases and V by 8 bases; bases with no gene match: 15. The CDR3 sequence is 17 residues long. For the CDR3, the DNA is TGTGCCAGCGTGGAACTAGCGGGAGAGGCATGGGTCTACGAGCAGTACTTC. As protein: CASVELAGEAWVYEQYF.

V is TRBV15 and J is TRBJ2-7; D is perhaps TRBD1 (5 bases). The CDR3 length is 15 residues. The V gene's germline CDR1 is LNHNV and CDR2 YYDKDF (reference sequence). Trimming removed 1 base at V and 3 bases at J, with 13 bases between. The CDR3 protein is CATSRVRQPRYEQYF. In DNA form, the CDR3 reads TGTGCCACCAGCAGAGTCCGACAGCCCCGCTACGAGCAGTACTTC.

The chain recombines TRBV30 with TRBJ1-2; tentatively, D is TRBD1 (5 bases). The CDR3 has 13 amino acids. V was clipped by 3 bases and J by 4 bases, with 12 bases between them. The germline gives CDR1 GTSNPN, CDR2 SVGIG (reference sequence). CDR3 residues: CAWRDSGGYGYTF. CDR3 bases: TGTGCCTGGAGAGACAGCGGAGGCTATGGCTACACCTTC.

This clone occurred many times. The chain combines TRBV5-6 with TRBJ2-5; no clear D gene. The ends were cut back, 1 base at V and 1 base at J, with 14 bases in the middle. Germline loops: CDR1 SGHDT, CDR2 YYEEEE. The CDR3 consists of 16 residues. This CDR3 is CASSLSLEPRQETQYF. CDR3 DNA: TGTGCCAGCAGCTTGTCTCTCGAGCCCCGCCAAGAGACCCAGTACTTC.